This T cell receptor beta chain emerged from a study of blood T cell repertoires in COVID-19. Study details: Samples representing acute and convalescent COVID-19 were sourced from the United States, Italy and Spain. Sources were T cells, B-cell-depleted T cells, or PBMCs; the material itself was cDNA or gDNA.

This clone showed up just a few times. Enrolled during active infection, Seattle patients were then followed longitudinally. Clones were sequenced by immunoSEQ multiplex PCR, and TCRdb holds only the in-frame ones, with some missing. The repertoire has 130,000 or so clones, approximately 90% of them found once; the top ten carry less than 5.5%. This CDR3 has 17 amino acids. V trimming: 5 bases; J trimming: 2 bases; junction bases outside the gene matches: 13. Germline-derived CDR1 and CDR2 are SGHAT and FQNNGV. The clonotype comes from a man aged 55 to 70 with COVID-19, enrolled during active disease. Sequences were obtained from peripheral blood. The rearrangement links TRBV11-2 to TRBJ2-5, with 8 bases identical to TRBD1. The CDR3 sequence is CASSPGITRTGQETQYF. The CDR3 DNA follows: TGTGCCAGCAGCCCCGGAATCACGAGGACAGGGCAAGAGACCCAGTACTTC.